This T cell receptor (beta chain) came from a study of T cell repertoires in cytomegalovirus infection. Looking at the study overall: Indications of both CMV infection and matching HLA type were provided by public TCR beta signatures.

TCRdb redid the calling of the reads with MiXCR, one entry per CDR3 protein. The sample lists around 120,000 distinct CDR3 sequences; around 25% were seen once. In the case of this clonotype: Its antigen remains unknown.

General study points: The study found HLA-C-restricted CMV-specific TCR beta clonotypes dominating the ex vivo response. Summed public TCR beta family frequency identified CMV carriers bearing the relevant HLA.

This CDR3 comprises 13 residues. Per germline, CDR1 SQVTM and CDR2 ANQGSEA. Deletions cut 4 bases from V and 6 bases from J, with 15 bases between. The sample was PBMCs, sequenced either directly or after in vitro stimulation (not recorded which). The J gene is TRBJ1-1, the V gene TRBV29-1; D remains unclear. The clonotype originates from a human donor in good health (CMV status not recorded). Some clones in this sample may be carry-over from other donors' samples. This chain's CDR3 is CSVGEGAPSEAFF. DNA of the CDR3: TGCAGCGTTGGAGAGGGAGCCCCTTCTGAAGCTTTCTTT.